This TCR beta chain was observed in a study of beta chain features in type 1 diabetes (dated 2018 in TCRdb). Broadly, across the study: Mean age, gender distribution, total cell number and subset yield were not different between patients and healthy donors. The study compared the TCRB repertoires of sorted circulating CD4+ T cell subsets in recently diagnosed type 1 diabetes patients with those in matched healthy donors. A total of approximately 99,000,000 sorted cells were examined across all samples, and RNA yield correlated strongly with the number of cells per subset. Whereas all 30 or so donors provided naive and central memory subsets, regulatory and stem cell-like memory subsets were isolated from just 8 patients and about 8 healthy donors.

Reading the germline V gene (reference sequence) gives CDR1 SEHNR and CDR2 FQNEAQ. Trimming accounts for 4 bases at V and 5 bases at J, while the number of junction bases matched to no gene is 12. From its cysteine to its phenylalanine, the CDR3 spans 16 amino acids. Of all the DNA, just the CDR3 is kept, 48 bases in frame from base 1. With regard to this clone: There is no known antigen for this receptor. No per-base quality is available; no much larger clone lies one base away.

Each donor gave one peripheral blood draw, averaging roughly 100 mL, which was collected into heparinised tubes. Using a panel that included CD45RO, CCR7, CD25, CD127, CD95 and CD27, naive, central memory, regulatory and stem cell-like memory CD4+ T cells were sorted on a BD FACSAria II. Purity was above 95% for every sorted population. PBMCs were separated immediately by Lymphoprep density gradient centrifugation and were stained directly, without being cultured. Samples were stained and sorted in pairs, with one healthy donor and one patient per experiment, so that batch effects were minimized. The investigation overall reported the following: A moderate but significant shortening of TCRB CDR3 length was observed in type 1 diabetes patients in all four CD4+ subsets. Because small numbers of individuals were included in the HLA sub-analyses, any influence of HLA type on TCRB rearrangement was left unresolved. Sequencing cDNA rather than genomic DNA could over-represent highly expressing activated cells, although activation and CD3 levels did not differ between groups. PCR might favor shorter templates, but patient and control samples were amplified and corrected together, so any skew would affect both groups equally. Naive, central memory and regulatory TCRB repertoires appeared more similar among patients than among healthy donors. Patients with type 1 diabetes made fewer insertions and deleted more nucleotides at VDJ recombination sites, implying thymic rearrangement abnormalities.

All of the isolated RNA was reverse transcribed with the High Capacity cDNA Reverse Transcription Kit, so expressed TCRB transcripts were sequenced. Naive, central memory and regulatory T cell samples underwent deep immunoSEQ sequencing, averaging approximately 3.5 million total reads per sample. Sorted cells were lysed in RLT buffer, and RNA was extracted using DNase-treated RNeasy Micro or Mini kits according to cell number. Each cell subset was processed separately to prevent cross-contamination, with patient and healthy donor samples processed together. The immunoSEQ multiplex PCR was used to amplify TCRB sequences from cDNA, yielding 87-bp fragments that span the CDR3 region. Sequencing of the amplicons was performed on the Illumina HiSeq platform. In the source study's methods: PCR bias was corrected computationally using synthetic template baselines, and reads within Hamming distance 2 were collapsed, with unmergeable singletons discarded. Reads were aligned against IMGT so that V, D and J genes, CDR3 length and insertions or deletions at six rearrangement sites could be assigned. Within each subset, clonotype counts were normalized to the number of sorted cells before true diversity and Gini coefficients were calculated with the tcR R package. The overlap coefficient, calculated on TCRB nucleotide sequences, was used to quantify repertoire sharing. Out-of-frame TCRB sequences from naive cells were analyzed to stand in for the pre-selection repertoire. Sourced from immuneACCESS, this table was stored by TCRdb with only in-frame sequences that have V and J called. A share of the clones is absent; for the studies checked, an unresolved V gene accounts for under half, and the remainder has no known explanation. That table gives V, J and clone size, and the DNA gave D and trimming. The sample data list a few hundred thousand clones, and about 14% of these were observed just once. About 0.015% of the sample is held by the ten biggest clonotypes.

The sequencing input was naive CD4+ T cells from blood. The sample's cell subset or site label, decoded: true naive CD4+ T cells. The clonotype originates from a woman younger than 35 with type 1 diabetes. Rearrangement joined TRBV7-9 to TRBJ2-5, and TRBD1 matches 8 of the central bases. The nucleotides read TGTGCCAGCAGCTCCGCCCCCGACAGGGGAAGGGAGACCCAGTACTTC. This encodes CASSSAPDRGRETQYF.